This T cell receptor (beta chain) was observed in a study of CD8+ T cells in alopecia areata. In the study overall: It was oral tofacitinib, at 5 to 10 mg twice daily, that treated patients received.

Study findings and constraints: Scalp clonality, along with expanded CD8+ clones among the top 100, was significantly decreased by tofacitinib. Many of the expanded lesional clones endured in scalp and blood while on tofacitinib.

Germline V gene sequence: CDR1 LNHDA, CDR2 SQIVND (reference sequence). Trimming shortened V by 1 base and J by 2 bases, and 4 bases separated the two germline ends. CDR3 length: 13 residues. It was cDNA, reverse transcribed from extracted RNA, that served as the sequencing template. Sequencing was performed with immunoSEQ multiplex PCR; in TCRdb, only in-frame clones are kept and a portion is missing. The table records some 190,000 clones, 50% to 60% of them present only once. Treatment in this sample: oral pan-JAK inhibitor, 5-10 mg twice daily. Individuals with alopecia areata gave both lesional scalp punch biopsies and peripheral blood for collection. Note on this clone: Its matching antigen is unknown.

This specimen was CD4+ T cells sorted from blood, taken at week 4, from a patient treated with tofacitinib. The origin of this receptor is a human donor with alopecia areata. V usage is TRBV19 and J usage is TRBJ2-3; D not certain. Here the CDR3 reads CASSIGPTDTQYF. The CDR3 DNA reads TGTGCCAGTAGTATAGGACCCACAGATACGCAGTATTTT.